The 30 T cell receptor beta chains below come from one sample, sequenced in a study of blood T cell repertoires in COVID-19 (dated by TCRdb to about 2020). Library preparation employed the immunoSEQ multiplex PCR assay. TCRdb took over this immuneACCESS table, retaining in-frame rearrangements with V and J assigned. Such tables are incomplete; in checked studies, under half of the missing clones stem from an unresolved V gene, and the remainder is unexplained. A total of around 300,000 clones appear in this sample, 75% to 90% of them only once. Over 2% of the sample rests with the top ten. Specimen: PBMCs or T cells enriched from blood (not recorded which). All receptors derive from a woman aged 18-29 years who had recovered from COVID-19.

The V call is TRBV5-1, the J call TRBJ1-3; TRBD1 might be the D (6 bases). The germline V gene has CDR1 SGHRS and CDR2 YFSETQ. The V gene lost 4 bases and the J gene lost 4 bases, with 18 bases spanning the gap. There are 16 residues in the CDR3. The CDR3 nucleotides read TGCGCCAGCAGCCCTGGTGTAAGGGGGAACGGAAACACCATATATTTT. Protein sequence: CASSPGVRGNGNTIYF.

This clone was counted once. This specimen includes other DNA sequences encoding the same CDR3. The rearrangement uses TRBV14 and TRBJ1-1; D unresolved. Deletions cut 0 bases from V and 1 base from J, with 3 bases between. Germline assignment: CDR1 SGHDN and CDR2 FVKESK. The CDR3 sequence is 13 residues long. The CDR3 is CASSQDRNTEAFF. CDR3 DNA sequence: TGTGCCAGCAGCCAAGACCGGAACACTGAAGCTTTCTTT.

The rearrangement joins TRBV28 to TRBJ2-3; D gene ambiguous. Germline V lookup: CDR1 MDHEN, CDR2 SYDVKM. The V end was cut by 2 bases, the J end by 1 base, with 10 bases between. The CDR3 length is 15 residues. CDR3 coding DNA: TGTGCCAGCAGTTTACTTCTCGGTGGCACAGATACGCAGTATTTT. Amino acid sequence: CASSLLLGGTDTQYF.

In DNA, the CDR3 is TGCGCCAGCAGCTTCAGCACAGGGGGCGGGGATGGCTACACCTTC. Encoded protein: CASSFSTGGGDGYTF. This chain joins TRBV5-1 and TRBJ1-2, with 9 bases lining up with TRBD1. Losses at the gene ends were 2 bases for V and 6 bases for J; bases not matched to a gene: 8. Germline CDR1 and CDR2: SGHRS and YFSETQ. The length of the CDR3 is 15 residues.

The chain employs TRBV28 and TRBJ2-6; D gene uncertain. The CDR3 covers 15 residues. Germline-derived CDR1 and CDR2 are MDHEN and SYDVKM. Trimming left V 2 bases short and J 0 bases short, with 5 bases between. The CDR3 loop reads CASSLHSSGANVLTF. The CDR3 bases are TGTGCCAGCAGTTTACACAGCTCTGGGGCCAACGTCCTGACTTTC.

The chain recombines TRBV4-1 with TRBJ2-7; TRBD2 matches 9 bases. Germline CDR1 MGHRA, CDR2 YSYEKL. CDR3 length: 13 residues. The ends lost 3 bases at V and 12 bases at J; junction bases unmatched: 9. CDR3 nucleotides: TGCGCCAGCAGCCACCCTGACGGTAGCGGGGGGTACTTC. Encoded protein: CASSHPDGSGGYF.

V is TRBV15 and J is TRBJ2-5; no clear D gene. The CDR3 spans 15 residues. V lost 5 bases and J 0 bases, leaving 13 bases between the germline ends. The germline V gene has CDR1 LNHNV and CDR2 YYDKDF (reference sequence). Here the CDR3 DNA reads TGTGCCACCAGCGGCTTGGGCCGGTACCAAGAGACCCAGTACTTC. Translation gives CATSGLGRYQETQYF.

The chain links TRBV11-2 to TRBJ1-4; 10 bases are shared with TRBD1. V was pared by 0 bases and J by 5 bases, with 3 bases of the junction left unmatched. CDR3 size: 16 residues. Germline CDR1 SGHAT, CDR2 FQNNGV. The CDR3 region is CASSLESGQGNEKLFF. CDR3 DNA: TGTGCCAGCAGCTTAGAGTCGGGACAGGGGAATGAAAAACTGTTTTTT.

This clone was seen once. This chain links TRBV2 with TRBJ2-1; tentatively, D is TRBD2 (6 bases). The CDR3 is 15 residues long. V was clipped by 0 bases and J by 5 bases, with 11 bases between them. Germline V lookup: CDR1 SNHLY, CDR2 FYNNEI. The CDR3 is CASSEALGGNNEQFF. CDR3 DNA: TGTGCCAGCAGTGAAGCGCTAGGAGGGAACAATGAGCAGTTCTTC.

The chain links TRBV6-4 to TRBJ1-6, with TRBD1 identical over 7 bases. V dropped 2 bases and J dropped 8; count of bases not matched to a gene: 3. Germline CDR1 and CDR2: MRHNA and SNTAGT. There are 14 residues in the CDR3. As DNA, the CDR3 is TGTGCCAGCAGTGACGGGACAGCTTATTCACCCCTCCACTTT. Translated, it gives CASSDGTAYSPLHF.

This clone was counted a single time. Written as DNA, the CDR3 is TGCGCCAGCAGCTCCAGGGTTAATGAAAAACTGTTTTTT. It encodes CASSSRVNEKLFF. V usage is TRBV5-1 and J usage is TRBJ1-4, with D perhaps matching TRBD1 (5 bases). The CDR3 loop spans 13 amino acids. V shed 3 bases and J shed 4 bases, with 7 bases lying between them. CDR1 SGHRS and CDR2 YFSETQ come from the germline V gene.

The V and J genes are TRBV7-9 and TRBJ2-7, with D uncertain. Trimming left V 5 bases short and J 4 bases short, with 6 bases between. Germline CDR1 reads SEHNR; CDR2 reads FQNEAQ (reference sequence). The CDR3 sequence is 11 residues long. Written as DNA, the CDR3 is TGTGCCAGCAGCCGCGAGTACGAGCAGTACTTC. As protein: CASSREYEQYF.

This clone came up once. The CDR3 coding sequence is TGTGCCAGCTCACTGACAGGGATCCCTCCTGATGGCTACACCTTC. This sequence encodes CASSLTGIPPDGYTF. The chain combines TRBV18 with TRBJ1-2; 7 bases are shared with TRBD1. The length of the CDR3 is 15 residues. J gave up 6 bases and V 4 bases, and 11 bases lay outside the gene matches. Germline V lookup: CDR1 KGHSH, CDR2 LQKENI.

CDR3 loop: CASEGTAIYF. CDR3 in DNA: TGTGCCAGTGAGGGGACAGCCATATATTTT. This rearrangement joins TRBV2 to TRBJ1-3, with 7 bases that match TRBD1. V gave up 9 bases and J gave up 11 bases; unmatched junction bases: 4. The CDR3 sequence is 10 residues long. Germline V gene data show CDR1 as SNHLY and CDR2 as FYNNEI.

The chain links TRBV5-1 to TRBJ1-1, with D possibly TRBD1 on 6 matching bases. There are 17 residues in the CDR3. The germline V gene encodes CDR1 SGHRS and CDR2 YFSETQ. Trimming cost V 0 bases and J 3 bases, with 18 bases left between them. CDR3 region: CASSLDAQGGGHTEAFF. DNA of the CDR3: TGCGCCAGCAGCTTGGACGCCCAGGGCGGGGGGCACACTGAAGCTTTCTTT.

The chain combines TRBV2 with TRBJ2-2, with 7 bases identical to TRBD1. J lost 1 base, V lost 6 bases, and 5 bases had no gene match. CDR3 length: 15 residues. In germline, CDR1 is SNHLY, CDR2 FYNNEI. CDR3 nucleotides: TGTGCCAGCAGGGACAGGCACCTGAACACCGGGGAGCTGTTTTTT. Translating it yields CASRDRHLNTGELFF.

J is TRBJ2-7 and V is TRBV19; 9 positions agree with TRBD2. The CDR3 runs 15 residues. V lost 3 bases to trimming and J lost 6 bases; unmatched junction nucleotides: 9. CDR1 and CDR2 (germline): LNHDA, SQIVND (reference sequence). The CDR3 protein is CASSMVSSGEIEQYF. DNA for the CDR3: TGTGCCAGTAGTATGGTCTCTAGCGGGGAGATCGAGCAGTACTTC.

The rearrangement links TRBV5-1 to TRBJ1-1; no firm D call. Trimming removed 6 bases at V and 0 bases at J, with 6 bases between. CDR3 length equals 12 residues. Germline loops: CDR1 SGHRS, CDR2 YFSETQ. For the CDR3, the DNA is TGCGCCAGCACGGGTTTGAACACTGAAGCTTTCTTT. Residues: CASTGLNTEAFF. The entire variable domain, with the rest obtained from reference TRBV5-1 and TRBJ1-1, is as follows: KAGVTQTPRYLIKTRGQQVTLSCSPISGHRSVSWYQQTPGQGLQFLFEYFSETQRNKGNFPGRFSGRQFSNSRSEMNVSTLELGDSALYLCASTGLNTEAFFGQGTRLTVV.

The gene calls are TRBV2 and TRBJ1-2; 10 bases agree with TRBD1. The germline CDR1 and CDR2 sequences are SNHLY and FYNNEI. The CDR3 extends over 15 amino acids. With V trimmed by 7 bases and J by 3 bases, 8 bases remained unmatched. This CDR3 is CASTDRGRWDYGYTF. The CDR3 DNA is TGTGCCAGCACTGACAGGGGGCGATGGGACTATGGCTACACCTTC.

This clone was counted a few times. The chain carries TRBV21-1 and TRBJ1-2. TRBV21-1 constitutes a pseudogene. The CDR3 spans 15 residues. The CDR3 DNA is TGTGCCAGCAGCAAAGCGCTTTCGGGGTCGGGTGGCTACACCTTC. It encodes CASSKALSGSGGYTF.

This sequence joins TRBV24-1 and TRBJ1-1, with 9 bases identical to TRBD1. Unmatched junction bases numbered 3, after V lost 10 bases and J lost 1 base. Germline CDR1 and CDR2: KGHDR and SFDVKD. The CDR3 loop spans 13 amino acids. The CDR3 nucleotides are TGTGCCACGGACAGGGGACCGAACACTGAAGCTTTCTTT. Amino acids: CATDRGPNTEAFF.

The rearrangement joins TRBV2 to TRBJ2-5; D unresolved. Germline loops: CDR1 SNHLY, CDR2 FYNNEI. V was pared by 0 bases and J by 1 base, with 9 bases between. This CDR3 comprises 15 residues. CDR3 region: CASSEAVTSQETQYF. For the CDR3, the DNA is TGTGCCAGCAGTGAAGCCGTGACAAGCCAAGAGACCCAGTACTTC.

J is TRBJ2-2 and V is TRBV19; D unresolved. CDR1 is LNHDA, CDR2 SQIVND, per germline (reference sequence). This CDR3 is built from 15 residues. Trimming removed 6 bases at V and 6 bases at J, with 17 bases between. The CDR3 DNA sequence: TGTGCCAGTAGGCCCATCTTCCAGGTGTCCGGGGAGCTGTTTTTT. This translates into CASRPIFQVSGELFF. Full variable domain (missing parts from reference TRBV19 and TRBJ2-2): DGGITQSPKYLFRKEGQNVTLSCEQNLNHDAMYWYRQDPGQGLRLIYYSQIVNDFQKGDIAEGYSVSREKKESFPLTVTSAQKNPTAFYLCASRPIFQVSGELFFGEGSRLTVL.

CDR3 coding DNA: TGTGCCAGCAGGGGGACAGGTTGGCAGCCCCAGCATTTT. Protein product: CASRGTGWQPQHF. The rearrangement uses TRBV2 and TRBJ1-5; 8 bases line up with TRBD1. Germline-derived CDR1 and CDR2 are SNHLY and FYNNEI. Trimming cost V 6 bases and J 7 bases; bases outside gene matches: 5. The CDR3 is made up of 13 amino acids.

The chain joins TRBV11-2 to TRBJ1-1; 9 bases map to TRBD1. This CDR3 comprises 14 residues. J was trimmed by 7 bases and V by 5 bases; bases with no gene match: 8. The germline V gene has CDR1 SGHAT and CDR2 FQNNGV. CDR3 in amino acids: CASSEGQGYNEAFF. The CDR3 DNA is TGTGCCAGCAGCGAAGGACAGGGGTATAATGAAGCTTTCTTT.

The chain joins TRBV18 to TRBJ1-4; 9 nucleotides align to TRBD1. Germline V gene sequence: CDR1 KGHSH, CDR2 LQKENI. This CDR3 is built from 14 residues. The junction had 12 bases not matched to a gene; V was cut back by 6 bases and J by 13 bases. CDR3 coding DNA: TGTGCCAGCTCCCCCGGGACAGGGCCCAGGGGACTGTTTTTT. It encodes CASSPGTGPRGLFF. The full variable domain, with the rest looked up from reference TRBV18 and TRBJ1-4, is NAGVMQNPRHLVRRRGQEARLRCSPMKGHSHVYWYRQLPEEGLKFMVYLQKENIIDESGMPKERFSAEFPKEGPSILRIQQVVRGDSAAYFCASSPGTGPRGLFFGSGTQLSVL.

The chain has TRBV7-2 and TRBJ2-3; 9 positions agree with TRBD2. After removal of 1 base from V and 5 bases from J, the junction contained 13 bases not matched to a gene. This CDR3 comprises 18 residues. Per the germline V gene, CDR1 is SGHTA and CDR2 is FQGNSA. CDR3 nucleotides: TGTGCCAGCAGCTTAGTTGCGGGGGGGCTAAGGTCCGGAGATACGCAGTATTTT. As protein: CASSLVAGGLRSGDTQYF.

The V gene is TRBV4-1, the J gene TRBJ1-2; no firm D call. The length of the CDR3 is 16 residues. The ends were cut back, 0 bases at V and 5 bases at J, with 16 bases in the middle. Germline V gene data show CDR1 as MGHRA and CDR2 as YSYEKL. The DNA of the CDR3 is TGCGCCAGCAGCCAAGATGCGGGTACCTCGGGGTATGGCTACACCTTC. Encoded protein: CASSQDAGTSGYGYTF.

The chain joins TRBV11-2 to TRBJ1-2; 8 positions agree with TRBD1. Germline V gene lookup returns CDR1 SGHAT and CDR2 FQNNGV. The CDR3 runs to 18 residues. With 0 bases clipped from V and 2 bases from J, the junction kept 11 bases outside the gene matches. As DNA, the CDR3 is TGTGCCAGCAGCTTAGAATGGTTTGCCGGGACAGGAAACTATGGCTACACCTTC. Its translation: CASSLEWFAGTGNYGYTF.

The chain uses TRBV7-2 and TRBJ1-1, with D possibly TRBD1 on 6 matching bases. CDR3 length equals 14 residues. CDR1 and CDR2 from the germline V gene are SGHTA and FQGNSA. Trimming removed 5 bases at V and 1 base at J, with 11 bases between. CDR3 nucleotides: TGTGCCAGCAGCGGACAGAGCCGGAACACTGAAGCTTTCTTT. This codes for CASSGQSRNTEAFF.